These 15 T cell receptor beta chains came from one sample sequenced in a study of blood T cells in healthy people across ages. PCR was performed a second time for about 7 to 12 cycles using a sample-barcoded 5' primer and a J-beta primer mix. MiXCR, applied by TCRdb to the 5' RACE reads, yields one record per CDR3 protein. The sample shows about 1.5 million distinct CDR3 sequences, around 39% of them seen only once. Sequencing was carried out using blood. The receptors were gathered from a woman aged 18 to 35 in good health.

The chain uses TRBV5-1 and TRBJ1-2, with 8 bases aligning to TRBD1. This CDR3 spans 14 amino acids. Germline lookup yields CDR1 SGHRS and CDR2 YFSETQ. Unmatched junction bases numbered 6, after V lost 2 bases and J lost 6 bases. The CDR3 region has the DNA TGCGCCAGCAGCTTTGGACAGGGCGACGATGGCTACACCTTC. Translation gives CASSFGQGDDGYTF.

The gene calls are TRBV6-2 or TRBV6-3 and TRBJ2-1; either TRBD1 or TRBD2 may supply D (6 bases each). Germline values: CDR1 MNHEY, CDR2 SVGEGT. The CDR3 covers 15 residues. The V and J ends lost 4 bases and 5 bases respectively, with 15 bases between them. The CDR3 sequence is CASSSWGARNNEQFF. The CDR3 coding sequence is TGTGCCAGCAGTTCTTGGGGGGCCAGAAACAATGAGCAGTTCTTC.

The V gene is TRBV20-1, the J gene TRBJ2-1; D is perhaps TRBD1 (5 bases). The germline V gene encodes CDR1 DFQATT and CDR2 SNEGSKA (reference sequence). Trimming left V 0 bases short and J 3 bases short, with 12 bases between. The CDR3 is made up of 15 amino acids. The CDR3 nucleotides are TGCAGTGCTAGAGATGGGGCACACCTCTACAATGAGCAGTTCTTC. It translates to CSARDGAHLYNEQFF.

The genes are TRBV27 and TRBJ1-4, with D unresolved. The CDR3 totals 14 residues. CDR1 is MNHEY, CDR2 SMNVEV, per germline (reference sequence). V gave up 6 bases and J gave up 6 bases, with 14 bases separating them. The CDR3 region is CASRSRGRDEKLFF. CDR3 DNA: TGTGCCAGCAGGAGCAGAGGGAGAGATGAAAAACTGTTTTTT.

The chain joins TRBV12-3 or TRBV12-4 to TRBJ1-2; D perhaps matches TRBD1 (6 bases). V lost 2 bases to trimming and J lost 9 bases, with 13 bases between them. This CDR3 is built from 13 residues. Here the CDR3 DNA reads TGTGCCAGCAGTTTAAACAGGGCGCTAAGCTACACCTTC. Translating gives CASSLNRALSYTF.

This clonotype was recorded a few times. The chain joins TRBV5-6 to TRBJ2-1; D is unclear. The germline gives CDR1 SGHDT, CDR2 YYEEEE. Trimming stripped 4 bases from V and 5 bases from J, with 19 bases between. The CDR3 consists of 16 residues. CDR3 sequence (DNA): TGTGCCAGCAGCGACTCCGCCCCGAGAGACGACAATGAGCAGTTCTTC. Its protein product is CASSDSAPRDDNEQFF.

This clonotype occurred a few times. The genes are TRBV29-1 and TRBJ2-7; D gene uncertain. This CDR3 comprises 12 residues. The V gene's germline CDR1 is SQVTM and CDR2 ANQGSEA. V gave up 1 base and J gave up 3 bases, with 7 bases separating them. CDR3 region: CSVEVRDYEQYF. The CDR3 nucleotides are TGCAGCGTTGAAGTTAGAGACTACGAGCAGTACTTC.

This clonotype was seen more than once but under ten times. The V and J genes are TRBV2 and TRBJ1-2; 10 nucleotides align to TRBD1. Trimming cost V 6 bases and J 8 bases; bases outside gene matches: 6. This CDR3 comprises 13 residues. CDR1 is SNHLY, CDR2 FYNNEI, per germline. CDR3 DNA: TGTGCCAGCAGAGCGACAGGGGGCGGAGGCTACACCTTC. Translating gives CASRATGGGGYTF.

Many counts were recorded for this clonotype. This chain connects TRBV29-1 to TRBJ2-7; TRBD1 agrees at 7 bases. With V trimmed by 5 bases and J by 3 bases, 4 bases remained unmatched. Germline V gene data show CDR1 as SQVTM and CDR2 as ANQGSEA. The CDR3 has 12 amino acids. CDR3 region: CSVTGQHYEQYF. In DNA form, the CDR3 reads TGCAGCGTTACGGGACAGCACTACGAGCAGTACTTC.

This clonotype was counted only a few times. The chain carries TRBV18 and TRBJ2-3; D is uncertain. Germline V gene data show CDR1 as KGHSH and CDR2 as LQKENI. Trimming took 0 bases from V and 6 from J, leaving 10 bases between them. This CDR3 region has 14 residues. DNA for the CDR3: TGTGCCAGCTCACCACCCGTTTCGTCGGATACGCAGTATTTT. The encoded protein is CASSPPVSSDTQYF.

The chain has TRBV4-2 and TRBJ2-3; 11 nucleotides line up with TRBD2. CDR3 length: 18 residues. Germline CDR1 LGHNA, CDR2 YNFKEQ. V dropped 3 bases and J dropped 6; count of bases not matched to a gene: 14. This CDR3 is CASSHEPGLAELADTQYF. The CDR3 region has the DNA TGTGCCAGCAGCCATGAACCGGGACTAGCGGAGTTGGCCGATACGCAGTATTTT.

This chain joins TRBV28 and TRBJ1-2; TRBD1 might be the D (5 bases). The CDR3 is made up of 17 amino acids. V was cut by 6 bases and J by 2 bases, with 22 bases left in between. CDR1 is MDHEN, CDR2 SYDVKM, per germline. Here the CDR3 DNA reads TGTGCCAGCAGCATCGGGGGGGGGAACCTCCCCAACTATGGCTACACCTTC. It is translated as CASSIGGGNLPNYGYTF.

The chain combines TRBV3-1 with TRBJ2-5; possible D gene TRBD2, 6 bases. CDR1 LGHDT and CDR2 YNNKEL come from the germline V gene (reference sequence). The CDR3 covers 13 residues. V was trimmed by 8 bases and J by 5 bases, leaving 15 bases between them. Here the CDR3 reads CASGGLSRETQYF. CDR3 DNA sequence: TGTGCCAGCGGAGGGTTGAGTAGGGAGACCCAGTACTTC.

The DNA of the CDR3 is TGTGCCAGCACCCCAGGGGTCTATGGCTACACCTTC. Protein sequence: CASTPGVYGYTF. The rearrangement joins TRBV12-3 or TRBV12-4 to TRBJ1-2; D is possibly TRBD1 (6 bases). Trimming left V 7 bases short and J 4 bases short, with 10 bases between. This CDR3 has 12 residues.

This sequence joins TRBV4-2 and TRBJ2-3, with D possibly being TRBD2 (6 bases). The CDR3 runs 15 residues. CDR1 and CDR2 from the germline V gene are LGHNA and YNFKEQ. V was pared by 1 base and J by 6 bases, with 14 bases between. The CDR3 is CASSQVGAEGDTQYF. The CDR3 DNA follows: TGTGCCAGCAGCCAAGTAGGTGCGGAGGGGGATACGCAGTATTTT.